This T cell receptor beta chain comes out of a study of response to subunit inactivated influenza vaccine. MiXCR, run by TCRdb on the RT-PCR reads, gives a single entry per CDR3 protein. The sample shows around 600,000 distinct CDR3 sequences, approximately 10% of them seen only once. This clonotype was seen only a few times. Per the germline V gene, CDR1 is SQVTM and CDR2 is ANQGSEA. V was clipped by 7 bases and J by 1 base, with 10 bases between them. The CDR3 has 12 amino acids. Another study also made use of these data, one on T cells expressing NK-cell markers. That investigation notes: The authors made TCR beta cDNA libraries by 5'RACE template switching. This switching added a universal primer site and UMIs.

This receptor was obtained from a man in his fifties who received an inactivated influenza vaccine. Specimen: PBMCs from blood, collected on the day of vaccination. The chain couples TRBV29-1 to TRBJ2-5; D is unclear. The CDR3, as DNA: TGCAGCGCCAGCCCCAGCCAAGAGACCCAGTACTTC. This gives the protein CSASPSQETQYF.